This TCR beta chain was documented in a study of blood T cell repertoires in COVID-19. Study-wide background: The United States, Italy and Spain provided the acute and convalescent COVID-19 samples. Sources were T cells, B-cell-depleted T cells, or PBMCs; the material itself was cDNA or gDNA.

Authors' analysis steps: Estimates of nucleated cell counts were drawn from the amplification of reference gene primers. TCRdb keeps only in-frame clones here, not all; method: immunoSEQ multiplex PCR. The V and J calls and the clone size are those of that table, but D and trimming were determined from the DNA. Found here are about 200,000 clones, around 87% of them singletons; the top ten hold about 3%. Trimming cost V 4 bases and J 3 bases, with 12 bases left between them. The germline V gene has CDR1 SNHLY and CDR2 FYNNEI. The CDR3 is 14 amino acids. The chain is built from TRBV2 and TRBJ1-2; tentatively, D is TRBD1 (5 bases). Sample: peripheral blood. This clonotype originated in a man aged 60 to 75 with acute or convalescent COVID-19. The CDR3 nucleotides read TGTGCCAGCAGTGGGACCGCCAGGGACTATGGCTACACCTTC. Translating it yields CASSGTARDYGYTF.